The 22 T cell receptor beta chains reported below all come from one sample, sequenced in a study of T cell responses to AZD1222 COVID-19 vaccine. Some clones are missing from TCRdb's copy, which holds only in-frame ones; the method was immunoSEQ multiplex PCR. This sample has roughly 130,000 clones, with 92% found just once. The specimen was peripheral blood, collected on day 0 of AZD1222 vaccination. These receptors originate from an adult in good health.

This CDR3 reads CASSQVEHTYGYTF. The CDR3 DNA is TGTGCCAGCAGCCAAGTGGAACACACCTATGGCTACACCTTC. This sequence joins TRBV4-2 and TRBJ1-2; no definite D call. Trimming removed 1 base from V and 4 bases from J, with 10 bases in between. The germline V gene has CDR1 LGHNA and CDR2 YNFKEQ. The CDR3 length is 14 residues.

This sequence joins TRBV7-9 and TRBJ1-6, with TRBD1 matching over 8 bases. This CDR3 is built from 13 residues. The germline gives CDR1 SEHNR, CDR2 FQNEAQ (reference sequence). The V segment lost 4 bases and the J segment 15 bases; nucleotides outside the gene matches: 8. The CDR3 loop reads CASSSTGQGLLHF. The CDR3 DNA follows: TGTGCCAGCAGCTCAACCGGACAGGGACTCCTCCACTTT.

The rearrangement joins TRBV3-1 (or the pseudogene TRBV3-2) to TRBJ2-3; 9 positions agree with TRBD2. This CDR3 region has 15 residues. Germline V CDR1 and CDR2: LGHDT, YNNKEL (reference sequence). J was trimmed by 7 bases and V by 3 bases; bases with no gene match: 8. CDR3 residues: CASSHRRRGGYTQYF. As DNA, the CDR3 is TGTGCCAGCAGCCATCGAAGGCGGGGGGGGTATACGCAGTATTTT.

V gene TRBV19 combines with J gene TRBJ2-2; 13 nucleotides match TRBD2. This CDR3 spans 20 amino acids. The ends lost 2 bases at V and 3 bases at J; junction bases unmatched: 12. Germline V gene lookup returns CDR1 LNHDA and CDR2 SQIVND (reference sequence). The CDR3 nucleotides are TGTGCCAGTAGTATACCTCCCCCCGGGACTAGCGGGGTCTACACCGGGGAGCTGTTTTTT. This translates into CASSIPPPGTSGVYTGELFF. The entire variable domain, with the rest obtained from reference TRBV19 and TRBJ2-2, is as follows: DGGITQSPKYLFRKEGQNVTLSCEQNLNHDAMYWYRQDPGQGLRLIYYSQIVNDFQKGDIAEGYSVSREKKESFPLTVTSAQKNPTAFYLCASSIPPPGTSGVYTGELFFGEGSRLTVL.

CDR3 bases: TGTGCCAGCCGATCGGCTGCCTCCACAGATACGCAGTATTTT. This sequence encodes CASRSAASTDTQYF. The chain joins TRBV19 to TRBJ2-3; no definite D call. CDR1 and CDR2 from the germline V gene are LNHDA and SQIVND (reference sequence). Trimming cost V 9 bases and J 2 bases, with 15 bases left between them. The CDR3 sequence is 14 residues long.

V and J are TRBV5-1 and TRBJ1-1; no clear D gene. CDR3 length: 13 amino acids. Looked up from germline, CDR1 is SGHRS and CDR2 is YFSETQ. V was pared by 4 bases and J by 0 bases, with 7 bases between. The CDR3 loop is CASSPELNTEAFF. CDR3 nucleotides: TGCGCCAGCAGCCCCGAACTGAACACTGAAGCTTTCTTT.

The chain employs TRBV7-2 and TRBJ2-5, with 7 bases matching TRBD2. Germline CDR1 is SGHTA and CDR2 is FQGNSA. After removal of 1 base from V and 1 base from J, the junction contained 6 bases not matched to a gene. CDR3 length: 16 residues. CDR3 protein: CASSLGWRGTQETQYF. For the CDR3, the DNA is TGTGCCAGCAGCTTAGGCTGGCGGGGGACCCAAGAGACCCAGTACTTC. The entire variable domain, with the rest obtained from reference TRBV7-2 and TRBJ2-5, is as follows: GAGVSQSPSNKVTEKGKDVELRCDPISGHTALYWYRQSLGQGLEFLIYFQGNSAPDKSGLPSDRFSAERTGGSVSTLTIQRTQQEDSAVYLCASSLGWRGTQETQYFGPGTRLLVL.

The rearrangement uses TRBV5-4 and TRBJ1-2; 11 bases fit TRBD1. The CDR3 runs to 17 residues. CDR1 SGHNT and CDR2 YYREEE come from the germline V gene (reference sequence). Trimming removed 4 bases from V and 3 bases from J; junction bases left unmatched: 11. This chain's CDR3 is CASSPLPGQGGYYGYTF. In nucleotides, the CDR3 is TGTGCCAGCAGCCCACTGCCGGGACAGGGGGGCTACTATGGCTACACCTTC.

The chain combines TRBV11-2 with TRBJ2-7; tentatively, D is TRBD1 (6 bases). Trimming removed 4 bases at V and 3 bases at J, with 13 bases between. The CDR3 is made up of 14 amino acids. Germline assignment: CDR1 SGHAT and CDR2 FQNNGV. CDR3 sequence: CASSYSGDFYEQYF. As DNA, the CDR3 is TGTGCCAGCAGCTACTCAGGGGATTTCTACGAGCAGTACTTC. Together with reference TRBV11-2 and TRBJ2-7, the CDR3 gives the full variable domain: EAGVAQSPRYKIIEKRQSVAFWCNPISGHATLYWYQQILGQGPKLLIQFQNNGVVDDSQLPKDRFSAERLKGVDSTLKIQPAKLEDSAVYLCASSYSGDFYEQYFGPGTRLTVT.

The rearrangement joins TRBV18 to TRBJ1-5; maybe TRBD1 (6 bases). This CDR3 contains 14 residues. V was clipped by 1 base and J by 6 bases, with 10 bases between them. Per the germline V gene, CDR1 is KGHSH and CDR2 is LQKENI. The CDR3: CASSPQGGGQPQHF. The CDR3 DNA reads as TGTGCCAGCTCACCACAGGGGGGAGGTCAGCCCCAGCATTTT.

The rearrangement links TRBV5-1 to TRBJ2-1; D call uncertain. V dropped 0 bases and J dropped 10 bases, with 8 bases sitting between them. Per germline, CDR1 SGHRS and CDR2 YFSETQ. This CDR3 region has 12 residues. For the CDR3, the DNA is TGCGCCAGCAGCTTGGCCCGTGGCGAGCAGTTCTTC. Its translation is CASSLARGEQFF.

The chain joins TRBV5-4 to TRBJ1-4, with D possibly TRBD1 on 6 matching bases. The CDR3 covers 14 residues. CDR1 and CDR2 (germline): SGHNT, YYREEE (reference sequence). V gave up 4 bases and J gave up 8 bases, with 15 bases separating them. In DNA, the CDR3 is TGTGCCAGCAGCCGGGTACCGGGGGCGGAAAAACTGTTTTTT. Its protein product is CASSRVPGAEKLFF.

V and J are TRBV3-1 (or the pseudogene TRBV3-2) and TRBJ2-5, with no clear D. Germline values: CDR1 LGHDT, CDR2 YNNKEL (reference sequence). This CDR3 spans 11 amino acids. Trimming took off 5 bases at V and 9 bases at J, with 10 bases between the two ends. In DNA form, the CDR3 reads TGTGCCAGCAGCACCGGGCGGTCCCAGTACTTC. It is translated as CASSTGRSQYF.

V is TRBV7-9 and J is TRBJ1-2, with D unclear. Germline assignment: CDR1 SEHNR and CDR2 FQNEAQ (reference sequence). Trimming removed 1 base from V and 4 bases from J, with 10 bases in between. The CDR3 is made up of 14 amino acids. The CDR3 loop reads CASSLEGGGYGYTF. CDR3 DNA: TGTGCCAGCAGCTTAGAAGGAGGCGGCTATGGCTACACCTTC.

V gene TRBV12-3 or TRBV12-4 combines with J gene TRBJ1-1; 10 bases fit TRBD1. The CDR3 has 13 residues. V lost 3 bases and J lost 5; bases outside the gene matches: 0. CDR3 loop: CASSLDRGTEAFF. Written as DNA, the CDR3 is TGTGCCAGCAGTTTGGACAGGGGGACTGAAGCTTTCTTT.

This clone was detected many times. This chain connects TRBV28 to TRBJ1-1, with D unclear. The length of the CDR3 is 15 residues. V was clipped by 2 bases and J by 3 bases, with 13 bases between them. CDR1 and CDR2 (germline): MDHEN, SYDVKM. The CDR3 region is CASSLIEGGYTEAFF. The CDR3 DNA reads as TGTGCCAGCAGTTTAATCGAGGGAGGGTACACTGAAGCTTTCTTT.

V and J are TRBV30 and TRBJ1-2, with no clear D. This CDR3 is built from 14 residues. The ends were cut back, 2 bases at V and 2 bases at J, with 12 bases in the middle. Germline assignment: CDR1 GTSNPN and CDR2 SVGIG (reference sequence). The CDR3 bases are TGTGCCTGGAGTTCGGCCCCTAGCAACTATGGCTACACCTTC. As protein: CAWSSAPSNYGYTF. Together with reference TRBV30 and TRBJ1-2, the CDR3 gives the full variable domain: SQTIHQWPATLVQPVGSPLSLECTVEGTSNPNLYWYRQAAGRGLQLLFYSVGIGQISSEVPQNLSASRPQDRQFILSSKKLLLSDSGFYLCAWSSAPSNYGYTFGSGTRLTVV.

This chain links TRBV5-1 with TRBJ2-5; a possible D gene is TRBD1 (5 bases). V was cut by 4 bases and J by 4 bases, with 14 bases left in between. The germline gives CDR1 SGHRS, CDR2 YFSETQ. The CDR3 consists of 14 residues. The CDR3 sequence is CASSTDPDRETQYF. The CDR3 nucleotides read TGCGCCAGCAGCACGGACCCCGACAGAGAGACCCAGTACTTC. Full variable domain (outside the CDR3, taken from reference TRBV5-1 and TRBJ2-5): KAGVTQTPRYLIKTRGQQVTLSCSPISGHRSVSWYQQTPGQGLQFLFEYFSETQRNKGNFPGRFSGRQFSNSRSEMNVSTLELGDSALYLCASSTDPDRETQYFGPGTRLLVL.

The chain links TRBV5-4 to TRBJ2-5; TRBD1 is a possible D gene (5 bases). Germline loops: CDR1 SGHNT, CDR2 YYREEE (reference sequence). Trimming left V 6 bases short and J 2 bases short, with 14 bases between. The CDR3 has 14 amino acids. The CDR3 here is CASNDVGVQETQYF. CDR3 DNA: TGTGCCAGCAACGATGTAGGGGTTCAAGAGACCCAGTACTTC.

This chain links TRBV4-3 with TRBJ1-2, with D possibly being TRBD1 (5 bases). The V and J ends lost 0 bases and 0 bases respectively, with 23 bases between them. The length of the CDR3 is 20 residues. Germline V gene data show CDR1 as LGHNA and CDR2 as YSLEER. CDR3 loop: CASSQDFPFGFGGPNYGYTF. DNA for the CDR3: TGCGCCAGCAGCCAAGATTTTCCGTTCGGTTTTGGGGGACCTAACTATGGCTACACCTTC.

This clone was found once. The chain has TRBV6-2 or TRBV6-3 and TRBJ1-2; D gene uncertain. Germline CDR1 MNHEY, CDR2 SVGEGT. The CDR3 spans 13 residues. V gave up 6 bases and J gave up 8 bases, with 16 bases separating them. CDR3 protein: CASSPLALGGYTF. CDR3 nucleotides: TGTGCCAGCAGCCCTCTGGCCCTTGGGGGCTACACCTTC.

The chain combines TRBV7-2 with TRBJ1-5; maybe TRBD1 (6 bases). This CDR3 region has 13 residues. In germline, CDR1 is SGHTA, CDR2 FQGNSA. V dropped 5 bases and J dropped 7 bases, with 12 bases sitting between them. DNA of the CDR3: TGTGCCAGCAGCCCCCCGGGGGCGCAGCCCCAGCATTTT. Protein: CASSPPGAQPQHF.